This TCR beta chain appears in the sequencing data of a study of blood T cell repertoires in COVID-19 (dated by TCRdb to about 2020). Background for the entire study: Samples covering the acute and convalescent phases of COVID-19 were provided by collaborators in the United States, Italy and Spain. The material from the prospective study consisted of cDNA or gDNA derived from T cells, B-cell-depleted T cells, or PBMCs. Subjects who had been exposed to COVID-19, were actively infected with it, or had recovered from it provided the deeply sampled blood TCRbeta repertoires that made up the dataset. The repertoires were made available in a free public database intended to serve as a resource for research on the immune response to SARS-CoV-2. The samples were drawn from the first 160 participants of the ongoing ImmuneRACE study and from roughly 1,300 subjects provided by 6 global collaborators. The sample metadata nearly always contained a de-identified subject ID, COVID-19 status, age in years and sex. Where HLA class I and class II types were available, the types were taken from metadata supplied by the sample provider, not from assay-based typing. General conclusions and limits of the study: Clinical and demographic metadata were provided uncurated, with the amount varying by source and participant.

The collaborating institutions used their own protocols to collect whole blood in K2EDTA tubes. For TCRbeta analysis, collaborators shipped samples as frozen whole blood, isolated PBMCs, or DNA extracted from either of those sample types. The immunoSEQ Assay, a bias-controlled multiplex PCR, was used to amplify TCRbeta CDR3 regions from genomic DNA. The published analysis was carried out like this. The number of nucleated cells in each sample was estimated by amplification of reference gene primers within the assay. To quantify the absolute abundance of each unique TCRbeta CDR3 rearrangement, sequence reads were collapsed and filtered. For each sample, productive Simpson clonality was calculated by taking the square root of Simpson's diversity index across productive rearrangements. TCRdb mirrors the immuneACCESS table, restricted to in-frame sequences. Some clones are absent from its copies; in checked studies, under half trace to an unresolved V gene, and the reason for the others is unknown. V and J calls and clone size come straight from that table; D and trimming were deduced from the DNA. The sample table records 55,000 to 80,000 clones; about 86% of these occur just once. 5% to 6% of the sample goes to the ten largest clones.

As for this clone: The antigen it recognizes is unknown. No much larger clone is present one base from it, and per-base qualities are unavailable.

The CDR3 sequence holds 15 residues, the cysteine and phenylalanine included. Only the CDR3 DNA stays, 45 bases, in frame from base 1. V is cut back by 7 bases and J by 4 bases, with 11 bases in the junction unmatched. Looking up the germline V gene yields CDR1 SGHAT and CDR2 FQNNGV. Source material: peripheral blood. The clonotype comes from a man in his fifties with active COVID-19. The rearranged chain carries TRBV11-2 and TRBJ2-5, with 8 bases aligning to TRBD2. The sequence in DNA is TGTGCCAGCAAGGGCCCACGGGAGGGCCGAGAGACCCAGTACTTC. It translates to CASKGPREGRETQYF. Here the CDR3 is joined to the reference TRBV11-2 and TRBJ2-5 genes, and the full variable domain is: EAGVAQSPRYKIIEKRQSVAFWCNPISGHATLYWYQQILGQGPKLLIQFQNNGVVDDSQLPKDRFSAERLKGVDSTLKIQPAKLEDSAVYLCASKGPREGRETQYFGPGTRLLVL.